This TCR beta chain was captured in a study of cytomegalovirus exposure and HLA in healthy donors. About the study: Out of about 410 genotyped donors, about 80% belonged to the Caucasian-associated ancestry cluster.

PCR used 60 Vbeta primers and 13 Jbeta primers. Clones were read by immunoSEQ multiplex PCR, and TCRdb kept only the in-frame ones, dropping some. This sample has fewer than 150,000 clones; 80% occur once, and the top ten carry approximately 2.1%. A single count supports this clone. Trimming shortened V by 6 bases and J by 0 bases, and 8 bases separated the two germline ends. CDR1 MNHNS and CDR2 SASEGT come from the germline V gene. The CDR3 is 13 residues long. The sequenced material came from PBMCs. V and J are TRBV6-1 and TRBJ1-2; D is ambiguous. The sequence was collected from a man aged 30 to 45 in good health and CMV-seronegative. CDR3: CASSPTTNYGYTF. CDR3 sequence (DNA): TGTGCCAGCAGCCCGACAACTAACTATGGCTACACCTTC.